These 4 T cell receptor beta chains originate from one sample sequenced in a study of T-cell memory formation after mild COVID-19. Via MiXCR, TCRdb re-called the 5' RACE reads, giving one row per CDR3 protein. The sample lists 550,000 to 650,000 distinct CDR3 sequences, 17% occurring once. The specimen sequenced was PBMCs or a T cell subset sorted from them (not recorded which). The receptors derive from an adult woman who had mild COVID-19 (a few samples of this study predate the infection). Cell type and time point are not known.

There are a few counts of this clonotype. The chain links TRBV4-3 to TRBJ2-7; D is possibly TRBD2 (5 bases). Germline CDR1 reads LGHNA; CDR2 reads YSLEER. CDR3 length: 14 residues. V was pared by 1 base and J by 3 bases, with 10 bases between. The CDR3 DNA reads as TGCGCCAGCAGCCAAGGGGTCGGACTCTACGAGCAGTACTTC. This sequence encodes CASSQGVGLYEQYF.

Details on this clonotype: The junction departs from germline at one end; a sequencing error may be responsible. This sequence joins TRBV12-3 or TRBV12-4 and TRBJ1-2, with D perhaps matching TRBD1 (6 bases). The CDR3 is 12 residues long. In DNA form, the CDR3 reads TGTGCCAGCAGTTCCGGACAGCCGGGGGTACCCTTC. Translation: CASSSGQPGVPF.

The rearrangement uses TRBV4-3 and TRBJ2-1; no clear D gene. V lost 3 bases and J 8 bases, leaving 8 bases between the germline ends. Germline V gene data show CDR1 as LGHNA and CDR2 as YSLEER. The CDR3 totals 12 residues. The CDR3 sequence: CASSQVRDEQFF. The CDR3 nucleotides read TGCGCCAGCAGCCAGGTCAGAGATGAGCAGTTCTTC.

V gene TRBV6-5 combines with J gene TRBJ1-2; a weak D match, TRBD1 (5 bases). CDR3 length: 15 residues. CDR1 is MNHEY, CDR2 SVGAGI, per germline. Trimming took off 0 bases at V and 4 bases at J, with 12 bases between the two ends. As DNA, the CDR3 is TGTGCCAGCAGTTACTCCTCAGGGAAGGGCTATGGCTACACCTTC. Its translation: CASSYSSGKGYGYTF.